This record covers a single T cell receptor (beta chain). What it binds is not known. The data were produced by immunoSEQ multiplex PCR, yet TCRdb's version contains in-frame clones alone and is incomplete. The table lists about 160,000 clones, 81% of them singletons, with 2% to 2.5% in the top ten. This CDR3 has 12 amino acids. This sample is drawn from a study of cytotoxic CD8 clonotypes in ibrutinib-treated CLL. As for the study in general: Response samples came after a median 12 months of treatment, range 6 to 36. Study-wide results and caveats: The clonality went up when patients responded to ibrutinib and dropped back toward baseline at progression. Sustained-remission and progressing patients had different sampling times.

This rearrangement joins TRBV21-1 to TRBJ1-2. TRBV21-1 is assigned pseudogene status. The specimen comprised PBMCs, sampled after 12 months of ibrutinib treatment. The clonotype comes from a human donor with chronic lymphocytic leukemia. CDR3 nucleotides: TGTGCCAGCGACAAAACGTTAGGGACCTACACCTTC. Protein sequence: CASDKTLGTYTF.